Given below is one T cell receptor (beta chain) in context. The target of this receptor is not known. Base-call qualities are not available, and no considerably larger clone is one nucleotide away. The CDR3 regions of human TCRbeta chains were analyzed by immunosequencing. On the authors' methods: TCRs in the repertoires were matched against a reference library of SARS-CoV-2-specific TCRs that had been generated with the MIRA antigen-specificity platform. Breadth was defined as the fraction of unique TCRs that were SARS-CoV-2-associated. Depth was defined as the fraction of total T cells that were SARS-CoV-2-associated. Using the MIRA data, each spike-specific TCR was assigned both to the spike region to which the TCR was reactive and to a CD4 or CD8 class. Log10-transformed breadth and depth values were compared by one-way ANOVA with Sidak's multiple comparisons tests. As stored in TCRdb, this immuneACCESS dataset retains in-frame rearrangements with V and J assigned. A fraction of the clones does not appear; measured against another copy, unresolved V genes explain less than half of the discrepancy, and the remainder lacks a known reason. V and J calls plus clone size are reproduced from that table; the DNA served to infer D and trimming. Counted in this sample were about 110,000 clones; about 88% of them appeared once. Of the sample, 17% falls within the top ten clones.

Taken with the paper, the label for time point translates to: baseline before first vaccination. Vaccinee samples were obtained from the UK trials COV001 and COV002, which included a single-blind randomized controlled phase 2/3 trial of AZD1222 (ChAdOx1 nCoV-19) in healthy adults. For TCRbeta chain sequencing, PBMC samples from trial participants were taken at day 0 and at day 28 after the second dose. These data come from a study of T cell responses to AZD1222 COVID-19 vaccine listed by TCRdb under 2021. About the study as a whole: Because spike-specific TCR depth and breadth did not differ between the two schedules, AZD1222 recipients who got a second dose at roughly 4 weeks were pooled with those who got a second dose at roughly 12 weeks. A total of 230 or so trial participants underwent TCR sequencing, of whom some 210 received two doses of AZD1222 and about 25 received two doses of the MenACWY control vaccine. Enrollment into the trials was organized by age into subgroups of 18-55, 56-69 and 70-plus years, and those subgroups contained roughly 160, 29 and 62 TCR-sequenced participants, respectively. The paper as a whole reports these results and caveats: The 56-69-year group was small, and its depth increase did not reach significance, likely because of low power. Most participants were white British and females outnumbered males, and the authors suggested that clonal diversity may have been underestimated. CD4 TCRs associated with the vaccine covered the entire spike protein, and the dominant responses were in regions 160-218 and 743-854. Only five to seven AZD1222 recipients were SARS-CoV-2 seropositive at baseline, limiting conclusions about previously exposed vaccinees. A significant rise in spike-specific TCR breadth and depth was observed after two AZD1222 doses relative to day 0 and relative to MenACWY recipients. No day 14 peak-response samples were available, so repertoires were characterized only after the peak T cell response. Nearly half of unique spike-specific TCRs reportedly recognized epitopes outside regions mutated in the B.1.351 and B.1.1.7 variants.

From V the trimming removes 6 bases and from J it removes 1 base, while the gene matches leave 1 base of the junction unaccounted for. The germline V gene (reference sequence) gives CDR1 as LNHDA and CDR2 as SQIVND. The CDR3 holds 14 amino acids from the cysteine to the phenylalanine. Here the CDR3 DNA is all that survives: 42 bases in frame from base 1. The rearrangement combines TRBV19 with TRBJ1-5; the central 9 bases match TRBD1. This TCR was recovered from an adult in good health. Here the sequenced sample was peripheral blood, taken on day 0 of AZD1222 vaccination. The CDR3 protein is CASRTGGSNQPQHF. The bases read TGTGCCAGTAGGACAGGGGGGAGCAATCAGCCCCAGCATTTT.